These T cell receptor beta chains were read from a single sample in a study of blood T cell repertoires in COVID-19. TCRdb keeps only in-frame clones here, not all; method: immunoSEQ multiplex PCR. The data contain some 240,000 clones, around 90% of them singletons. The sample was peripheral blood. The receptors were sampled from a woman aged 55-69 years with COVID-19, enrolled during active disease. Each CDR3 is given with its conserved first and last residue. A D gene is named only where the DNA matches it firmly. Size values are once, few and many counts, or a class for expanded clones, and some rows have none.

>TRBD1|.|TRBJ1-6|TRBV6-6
TGTGCCAGCAGTCAGGGGGCAGGGGGGTCCTATAATTCACCCCTCCACTTT
CASSQGAGGSYNSPLHF
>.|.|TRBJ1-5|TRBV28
TGTGCCAGCAGTCCAAATTACTCCCCACAGGGTTCCCAGCATTTT
CASSPNYSPQGSQHF
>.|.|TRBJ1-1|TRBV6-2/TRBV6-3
TGTGCCAGCAGTTACGGGGGCAGCTCCACTGAAGCTTTCTTT
CASSYGGSSTEAFF
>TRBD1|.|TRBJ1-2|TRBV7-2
TGTGCCAGCAGCTTCGACAGGGAACGTGGCTACACCTTC
CASSFDRERGYTF
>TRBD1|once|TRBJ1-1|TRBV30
TGTGCCTGGAGCGGGACAGCCCGCACTGAAGCTTTCTTT
CAWSGTARTEAFF
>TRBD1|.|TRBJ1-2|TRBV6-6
TGTGCCAGCAGTTACTCTGGACAGGGAGGGTATGGCTACACCTTC
CASSYSGQGGYGYTF
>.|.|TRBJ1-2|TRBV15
TGTGCCACCAGCAGAGATCGAGGATATGGCTACACCTTC
CATSRDRGYGYTF
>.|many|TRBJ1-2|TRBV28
TGTGCCAGCAGTTTAGTTGGGGGCTGGAACTATGGCTACACCTTC
CASSLVGGWNYGYTF
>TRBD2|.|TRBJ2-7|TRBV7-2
TGTGCCAGCCGAGGACTAGTAGCTGGCGAGCAGTACTTC
CASRGLVAGEQYF
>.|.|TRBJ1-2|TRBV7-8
TGTGCCAGCAGAGGAGAAGGGGGAGTCTATGGCTACACCTTC
CASRGEGGVYGYTF
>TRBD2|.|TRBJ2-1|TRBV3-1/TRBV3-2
TGTGCCAGCAGCTCCCGACTAGCGGGGGATTACAATGAGCAGTTCTTC
CASSSRLAGDYNEQFF
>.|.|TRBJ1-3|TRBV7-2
TGTGCCAGCAGCTTAGTCCAGTTCTCTGGAAACACCATATATTTT
CASSLVQFSGNTIYF
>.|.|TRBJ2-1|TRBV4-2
TGTGCCAGCAGCCAAGAGACCAGGGGAGTATCCAATGAGCAGTTCTTC
CASSQETRGVSNEQFF
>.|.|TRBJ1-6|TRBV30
TGTGCCTGGAGTGTAGCGGGCCGTAGTTCACCCCTCCACTTT
CAWSVAGRSSPLHF
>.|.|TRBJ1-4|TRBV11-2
TGTGCCAGCAGCTTAGTAGGGAGTTTGGGTGAAAAACTGTTTTTT
CASSLVGSLGEKLFF
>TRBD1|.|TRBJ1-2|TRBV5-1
TGCGCCAGCAGCAGCTCCCCGGGACAGGGTTTCTATGGCTACACCTTC
CASSSSPGQGFYGYTF
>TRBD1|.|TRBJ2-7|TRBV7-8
TGTGCCAGCAGCTTAAGGGACAGGGGGCACTACGAGCAGTACTTC
CASSLRDRGHYEQYF
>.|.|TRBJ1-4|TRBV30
TGTGCCTGGAAACGGACTAATGAAAAACTGTTTTTT
CAWKRTNEKLFF
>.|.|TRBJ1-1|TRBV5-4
TGTGCCAGCACCCGGAGCGCGGGGGCGAAGATGAACACTGAAGCTTTCTTT
CASTRSAGAKMNTEAFF
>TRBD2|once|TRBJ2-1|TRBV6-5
TGTGCCAGCAGTCTGAGCGGGGCCCACAATGAGCAGTTCTTC
CASSLSGAHNEQFF
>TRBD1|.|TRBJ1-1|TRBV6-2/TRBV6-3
TGTGCCAGCAGTCCGGGGACAGCCACTGAAGCTTTCTTT
CASSPGTATEAFF
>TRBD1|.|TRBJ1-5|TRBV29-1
TGCAGCGTTGGGCTACAGGGGGCTAATCAGCCCCAGCATTTT
CSVGLQGANQPQHF
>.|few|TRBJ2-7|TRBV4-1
TGCGCCAGCAGCCAAGCCCGGTTGTTTCTTTCCTCCTACGAGCAGTACTTC
CASSQARLFLSSYEQYF
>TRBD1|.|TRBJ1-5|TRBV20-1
TGCAGTGCTAGTATACAGGGGAATAGCAATCAGCCCCAGCATTTT
CSASIQGNSNQPQHF
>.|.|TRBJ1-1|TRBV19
TGTGCCAGTACTCCATTTAGTATGGGGGCCGATACTGAAGCTTTCTTT
CASTPFSMGADTEAFF
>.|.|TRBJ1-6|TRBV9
TGTGCCAGCAGCAACCGGGGTTCACCCCTCCACTTT
CASSNRGSPLHF
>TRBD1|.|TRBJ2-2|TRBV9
TGTGCCAGCAGCGTAGCGGCACAGGGGTCCGGGGAGCTGTTTTTT
CASSVAAQGSGELFF
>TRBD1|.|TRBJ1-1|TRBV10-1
TGCGCCAGCAGTGAGTCGTTGGACAGGGGAGAGGACACTGAAGCTTTCTTT
CASSESLDRGEDTEAFF
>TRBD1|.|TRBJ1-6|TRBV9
TGTGCCAGCAGCGCCGATCCCGGGACAGGGGGATCACCCCTCCACTTT
CASSADPGTGGSPLHF
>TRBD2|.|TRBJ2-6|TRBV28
TGTGCCAGCAGTTTAGGGGGGGTCTCTGGGGCCAACGTCCTGACTTTC
CASSLGGVSGANVLTF
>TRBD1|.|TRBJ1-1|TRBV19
TGTGCCAGTAGTATGGACAGGGGGGCCAACACTGAAGCTTTCTTT
CASSMDRGANTEAFF
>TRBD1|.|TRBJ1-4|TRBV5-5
TGTGCCAGCAGCCCGCCGGGACAGGAAAAACTGTTTTTT
CASSPPGQEKLFF
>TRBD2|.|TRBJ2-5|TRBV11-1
TGTGCCAGCAGCAAGGGACTAGCGGGGAGCCAAGAGACCCAGTACTTC
CASSKGLAGSQETQYF
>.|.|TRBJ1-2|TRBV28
TGTGCCAGCAGAAACACAAGGGGGTTGATTGGCTACACCTTC
CASRNTRGLIGYTF
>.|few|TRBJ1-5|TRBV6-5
TGTGCCAGCAGTCCCCGGGGGGCGGGCAATCAGCCCCAGCATTTT
CASSPRGAGNQPQHF
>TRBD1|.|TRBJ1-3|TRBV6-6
TGTGCCAGCAGCCCCCGGCAGGGGGCTTCAGGAAACACCATATATTTT
CASSPRQGASGNTIYF
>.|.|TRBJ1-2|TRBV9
TGTGCCAGCAGCTTTAGTAGGACAGTCAACTATGGCTACACCTTC
CASSFSRTVNYGYTF
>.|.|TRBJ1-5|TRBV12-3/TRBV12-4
TGTGCCAGCAGCTACTTCGGCAATCAGCCCCAGCATTTT
CASSYFGNQPQHF
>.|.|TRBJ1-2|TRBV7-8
TGTGCCAGCAGCCGACGGGGAGACAGGAGGGAGGGGACCGACTATGGCTACACCTTC
CASSRRGDRREGTDYGYTF
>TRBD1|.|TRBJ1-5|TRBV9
TGTGCCAGCAGCGCCACAGGGGCTCAGCCCCAGCATTTT
CASSATGAQPQHF
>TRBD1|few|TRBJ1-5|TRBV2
TGTGCCAGCAGAGCCAGGGGGCTGCGCAATCAGCCCCAGCATTTT
CASRARGLRNQPQHF
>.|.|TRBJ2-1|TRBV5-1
TGCGCCAGCAGCTTGGTAGGGACCCCCCGGGGGAATGAGCAGTTCTTC
CASSLVGTPRGNEQFF
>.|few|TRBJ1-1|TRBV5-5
TGTGCCAGCAGCTGGGGGGTGTCTGCGAACACTGAAGCTTTCTTT
CASSWGVSANTEAFF
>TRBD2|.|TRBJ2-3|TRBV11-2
TGTGCCAGCAGCTTCCGACTAGCGGGTCCCACAGATACGCAGTATTTT
CASSFRLAGPTDTQYF
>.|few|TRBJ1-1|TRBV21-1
TGTGCCAGCATTAAAAGAGGGACAGGGGGGAACACTGAAGCTTTCTTT
CASIKRGTGGNTEAFF
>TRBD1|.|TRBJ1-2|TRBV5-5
TGTGCCAGCAGCACCGGGACAGACTATGGCTACACCTTC
CASSTGTDYGYTF
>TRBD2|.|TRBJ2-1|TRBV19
TGTGCCAGTAGTTCCCTAGCGGCAAATGAGCAGTTCTTC
CASSSLAANEQFF
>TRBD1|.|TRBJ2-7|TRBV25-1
TGTGCCAGCAGTGCCGGGACAGCCCCCTACGAGCAGTACTTC
CASSAGTAPYEQYF
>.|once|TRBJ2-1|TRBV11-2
TGTGCCAGCAGCTTAGATCGCCAGGGCTATGAGCAGTTCTTC
CASSLDRQGYEQFF
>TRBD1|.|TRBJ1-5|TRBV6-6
TGTGCCAGCAGCTACCGGACAGGGGTAGGCAATCAGCCCCAGCATTTT
CASSYRTGVGNQPQHF
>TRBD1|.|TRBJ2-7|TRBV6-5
TGTGCCAGCATGTCGGGGACAGGGACCCCTGGCGAGCAGTACTTC
CASMSGTGTPGEQYF
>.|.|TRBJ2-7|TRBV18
TGTGCCAGCACGTCAACCCGCGGGGACCCGAAGCAGTACTTC
CASTSTRGDPKQYF
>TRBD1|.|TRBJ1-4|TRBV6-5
TGTGCCAGCAGTCCTGGACAGGGTGGTGAAAAACTGTTTTTT
CASSPGQGGEKLFF
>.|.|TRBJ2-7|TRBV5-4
TGTGCCAGCAGCCGTAACAGCTACGAGCAGTACTTC
CASSRNSYEQYF
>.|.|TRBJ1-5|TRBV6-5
TGTGCCAGCAGTTACGGGCAGGGCACGCAGCCCCAGCATTTT
CASSYGQGTQPQHF
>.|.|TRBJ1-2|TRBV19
TGTGCCACCATGACAGACCCCTATGGCTACACCTTC
CATMTDPYGYTF
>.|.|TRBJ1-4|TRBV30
TGTGCCTGGAGCGAAGGGACTACGGAGAAACTGTTTTTT
CAWSEGTTEKLFF
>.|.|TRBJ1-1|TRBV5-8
TGTGCCAGCAGCTTGAACCTAGGTTTCTTT
CASSLNLGFF
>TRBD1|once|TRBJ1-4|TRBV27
TGTGCCAGCAGTTCTCGGACAGGGCGGAGGGAAAAACTGTTTTTT
CASSSRTGRREKLFF
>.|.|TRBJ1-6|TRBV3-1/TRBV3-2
TGTGCCAGCCAAATCAACAGAGTCAATTTAAGATCACCCCTCCACTTT
CASQINRVNLRSPLHF